One and the same sample provided the 13 T cell receptor beta chains below, sequenced in a study of T-cell memory formation after mild COVID-19. MiXCR was run by TCRdb on the 5' RACE reads, yielding one entry per CDR3 protein. This sample has about 130,000 distinct CDR3 sequences, with about 5.9% found just once. Sequencing input: PBMCs or a T cell subset sorted from them (not recorded which). The receptors were gathered from an adult woman who had mild COVID-19 (a few samples of this study predate the infection). Cell type and time point are not known.

This clonotype was counted once. This likely comes from a read error, as the CDR3 has no conserved phenylalanine or tryptophan at its end. The chain combines TRBV5-1 with TRBJ2-3; the match to TRBD1 covers 7 bases. The length of the CDR3 is 14 residues. J was trimmed by 2 bases and V by 3 bases; bases with no gene match: 3. Germline lookup yields CDR1 SGHRS and CDR2 YFSETQ. The CDR3 DNA reads as TGCGCCAGCAGCTCCGGGACAGACACAGATACGCAGTATATT. The encoded protein is CASSSGTDTDTQYI.

The V call is TRBV12-3 or TRBV12-4, the J call TRBJ2-1; 7 bases map to TRBD2. J gave up 5 bases and V 4 bases, and 8 bases lay outside the gene matches. The CDR3 runs to 15 residues. CDR3 DNA: TGTGCCAGCAGTTGGGGCGGGGGACCGAACAATGAGCAGTTCTTC. Translating it yields CASSWGGGPNNEQFF.

This clonotype was found many times. The J gene is TRBJ2-7, the V gene TRBV6-6; tentative D call: TRBD2 (5 bases). Trimming took off 5 bases at V and 7 bases at J, with 18 bases between the two ends. The CDR3 runs to 14 residues. Germline lookup yields CDR1 MNHNY and CDR2 SVGAGI (reference sequence). The CDR3 DNA sequence: TGTGCCAGCAGTGGGCCCCCAGGCAGAGGGGAGCAGTACTTC. This codes for CASSGPPGRGEQYF.

This clonotype was counted ten times or more. The rearrangement joins TRBV3-1 to TRBJ1-3, with a weak D call TRBD1 (5 bases). The CDR3 has 14 residues. With 2 bases removed from V and 1 base from J, the gap between germline ends came to 6 bases. Germline CDR1 is LGHDT and CDR2 is YNNKEL (reference sequence). The chain's CDR3 is CASSQQGSGNTIYF. CDR3 bases: TGTGCCAGCAGCCAACAGGGTTCTGGAAACACCATATATTTT. The full variable domain, rest sourced from reference TRBV3-1 and TRBJ1-3, is DTAVSQTPKYLVTQMGNDKSIKCEQNLGHDTMYWYKQDSKKFLKIMFSYNNKELIINETVPNRFSPKSPDKAHLNLHINSLELGDSAVYFCASSQQGSGNTIYFGEGSWLTVV.

This clonotype was seen a handful of times. J is TRBJ1-2 and V is TRBV30; D is undetermined. V lost 1 base and J 8 bases, leaving 8 bases between the germline ends. This CDR3 spans 11 amino acids. Germline V gene sequence: CDR1 GTSNPN, CDR2 SVGIG (reference sequence). CDR3 protein: CAWSGYLGYTF. Here the CDR3 DNA reads TGTGCCTGGAGTGGTTATTTGGGCTACACCTTC.

V and J are TRBV6-5 and TRBJ2-4; 8 nucleotides align to TRBD2. Germline CDR1 MNHEY, CDR2 SVGAGI. J gave up 8 bases and V 6 bases, and 6 bases lay outside the gene matches. The CDR3 covers 13 residues. CDR3 in DNA: TGTGCCAGCAGACCCCCGGGAGGGGACATTCAGTACTTC. Protein: CASRPPGGDIQYF.

This clonotype has a count of ten or more. The chain carries TRBV24-1 and TRBJ2-1; D uncertain. The V gene lost 4 bases and the J gene lost 2 bases, with 14 bases spanning the gap. The CDR3 is made up of 16 amino acids. From germline, CDR1 is KGHDR and CDR2 SFDVKD. For the CDR3, the DNA is TGTGCCACCAGTGACATGACATCTCCAGCCTACAATGAGCAGTTCTTC. As protein: CATSDMTSPAYNEQFF.

This clonotype was picked up many times. The chain employs TRBV7-8 and TRBJ2-3; D might be TRBD1 (6 bases). V lost 5 bases, J lost 3 bases, and 18 bases lay in between. Germline CDR1 is SGHVS and CDR2 is FQNEAQ. The CDR3 loop spans 16 amino acids. Here the CDR3 reads CASSPTTGFVTDTQYF. DNA of the CDR3: TGTGCCAGCAGCCCAACTACAGGGTTCGTGACAGATACGCAGTATTTT. Together with reference TRBV7-8 and TRBJ2-3, the CDR3 gives the full variable domain: GAGVSQSPRYKVAKRGQDVALRCDPISGHVSLFWYQQALGQGPEFLTYFQNEAQLDKSGLPSDRFFAERPEGSVSTLKIQRTQQEDSAVYLCASSPTTGFVTDTQYFGPGTRLTVL.

This clonotype was detected ten times or more. The rearrangement joins TRBV3-1 to TRBJ2-1; TRBD2 matches at 9 bases. The V gene's germline CDR1 is LGHDT and CDR2 YNNKEL (reference sequence). V shed 3 bases, J shed 4 bases, and the junction held 7 bases outside the gene matches. This CDR3 region has 16 residues. The DNA for the CDR3 is TGTGCCAGCAGCCAGATCCTAGCGGGATTTTACAATGAGCAGTTCTTC. Protein: CASSQILAGFYNEQFF.

This clonotype has more than one count but fewer than ten. The chain is built from TRBV29-1 and TRBJ2-7; 13 nucleotides line up with TRBD2. Germline CDR1 reads SQVTM; CDR2 reads ANQGSEA. The trim removed 3 bases at V and 3 bases at J, leaving 11 bases unmatched. CDR3 length equals 17 residues. The CDR3 reads CSVEARTSGGLYYEQYF. In nucleotides, the CDR3 is TGCAGCGTTGAGGCCAGGACTAGCGGGGGCCTCTACTACGAGCAGTACTTC.

The rearrangement joins TRBV2 to TRBJ2-5; 10 bases are shared with TRBD2. Unmatched junction bases numbered 6, after V lost 9 bases and J lost 5 bases. This CDR3 region has 13 residues. The germline V gene encodes CDR1 SNHLY and CDR2 FYNNEI. CDR3 region: CASSGGIGETQYF. Written as DNA, the CDR3 is TGTGCCAGTAGCGGGGGGATTGGGGAGACCCAGTACTTC. The full variable domain, rest sourced from reference TRBV2 and TRBJ2-5, is EPEVTQTPSHQVTQMGQEVILRCVPISNHLYFYWYRQILGQKVEFLVSFYNNEISEKSEIFDDQFSVERPDGSNFTLKIRSTKLEDSAMYFCASSGGIGETQYFGPGTRLLVL.

The chain combines TRBV2 with TRBJ1-5; 9 nucleotides match TRBD1. The CDR3 sequence is 14 residues long. Germline V gives CDR1 SNHLY, CDR2 FYNNEI. V shed 6 bases and J 7 bases; nucleotides not matched to a gene: 7. The CDR3 is CASREQGARQPQHF. The CDR3 DNA follows: TGTGCCAGCAGAGAACAGGGGGCTCGACAGCCCCAGCATTTT.

A few counts support this clonotype. The chain is built from TRBV4-1 and TRBJ1-1; TRBD1 is a possible D gene (6 bases). Trimming left V 3 bases short and J 0 bases short, with 14 bases between. The germline CDR1 and CDR2 sequences are MGHRA and YSYEKL. The CDR3 runs to 16 residues. DNA for the CDR3: TGCGCCAGCAGCCACCTGGACAGAATTATGAACACTGAAGCTTTCTTT. Amino acid sequence: CASSHLDRIMNTEAFF.